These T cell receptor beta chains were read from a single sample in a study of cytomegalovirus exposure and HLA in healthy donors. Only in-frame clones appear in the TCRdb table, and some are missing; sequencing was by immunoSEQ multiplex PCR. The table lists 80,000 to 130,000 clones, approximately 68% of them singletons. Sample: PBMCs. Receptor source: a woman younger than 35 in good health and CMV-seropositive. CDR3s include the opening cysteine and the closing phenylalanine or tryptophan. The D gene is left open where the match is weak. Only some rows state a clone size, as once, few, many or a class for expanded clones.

DNA: TGTGCTAGCAGCTTTTATAACACCGGGGAGCTGTTTTTT
CDR3: CASSFYNTGELFF
V: TRBV7-7
J: TRBJ2-2
size: .
D: .

DNA: TGCGCCAGCAGCCAAGATTGGCGGACAGGGTACGAGCAGTACTTC
CDR3: CASSQDWRTGYEQYF
V: TRBV4-3
J: TRBJ2-7
size: .
D: TRBD1

DNA: TGTGCCAGCACCCCCCTGGGGGCGGGAGGGCCGGGCGAGCAGTACTTC
CDR3: CASTPLGAGGPGEQYF
V: TRBV7-2
J: TRBJ2-7
size: .
D: TRBD2

DNA: TGCGCCAGCAGCTCAAGCCTAGCGGTCTCCTACAATGAGCAGTTCTTC
CDR3: CASSSSLAVSYNEQFF
V: TRBV5-1
J: TRBJ2-1
size: .
D: TRBD2

DNA: TGTGCCAGCAGGGACCAAACAGGGGGCAGAGTCGGCTACACCTTC
CDR3: CASRDQTGGRVGYTF
V: TRBV28
J: TRBJ1-2
size: once
D: TRBD1

DNA: TGCGCCAGCAGCTACCAGGGACGACTAGCGCCAAGCACAGATACGCAGTATTTT
CDR3: CASSYQGRLAPSTDTQYF
V: TRBV5-1
J: TRBJ2-3
size: few
D: TRBD2

DNA: TGTGCCAGCACCTTAGGAGGGGGCGTCTATCAGCCCCAGCATTTT
CDR3: CASTLGGGVYQPQHF
V: TRBV2
J: TRBJ1-5
size: once
D: TRBD1

DNA: TGTGCCAGCTCACACCGCCCTAGCGGGAGTTCGAATGAGCAGTTCTTC
CDR3: CASSHRPSGSSNEQFF
V: TRBV18
J: TRBJ2-1
size: once
D: TRBD2

DNA: TGTGCTAGTGGTTCGAGCGGGGATACGCAGTATTTT
CDR3: CASGSSGDTQYF
V: TRBV12-5
J: TRBJ2-3
size: .
D: .

DNA: TGTGCCAGCAGTCCGGACTGGAACACTGAAGCTTTCTTT
CDR3: CASSPDWNTEAFF
V: TRBV7-6
J: TRBJ1-1
size: .
D: .

DNA: TGTGCCAGCAGCCACCAGTTGAACACTGAAGCTTTCTTT
CDR3: CASSHQLNTEAFF
V: TRBV27
J: TRBJ1-1
size: .
D: .

DNA: TGCGCCAGCAGCCCGAGGACAGAGGGCTTTGGTGGCTACACCTTC
CDR3: CASSPRTEGFGGYTF
V: TRBV4-3
J: TRBJ1-2
size: .
D: .

DNA: TGTGCCAGCAGGTCGCACCAGAATGAAAAACTGTTTTTT
CDR3: CASRSHQNEKLFF
V: TRBV6-1
J: TRBJ1-4
size: .
D: .